What follows describes a single TCR beta chain. Under the authors' procedure: Using reference gene primer amplification, nucleated cell counts were estimated. The table came from immunoSEQ multiplex PCR; TCRdb's copy has only in-frame clones and leaves some out. The DNA gave D and trimming, while V, J and clone size come from that table. The sample carries 30,000 to 40,000 clones, roughly 90% recorded once. The data derive from a study of blood T cell repertoires in COVID-19. For the study at large: PBMCs, B-cell-depleted T cells, or T cells were the source of the cDNA or gDNA that made up the material.

Trimming at V came to 5 bases and at J to 4 bases, leaving 9 bases not matched to a gene. The CDR3 totals 16 residues. Germline values: CDR1 SGHVS, CDR2 FQNEAQ. The sample taken for sequencing was peripheral blood. This clonotype was obtained from a man in his 60s with active or convalescent COVID-19. The V gene is TRBV7-8, the J gene TRBJ2-5; 11 bases are a match to TRBD2. CDR3 coding DNA: TGTGCCAGCAGCGTTAGCGGGAGGGCCCTCCGAGAGACCCAGTACTTC. Its protein product is CASSVSGRALRETQYF.